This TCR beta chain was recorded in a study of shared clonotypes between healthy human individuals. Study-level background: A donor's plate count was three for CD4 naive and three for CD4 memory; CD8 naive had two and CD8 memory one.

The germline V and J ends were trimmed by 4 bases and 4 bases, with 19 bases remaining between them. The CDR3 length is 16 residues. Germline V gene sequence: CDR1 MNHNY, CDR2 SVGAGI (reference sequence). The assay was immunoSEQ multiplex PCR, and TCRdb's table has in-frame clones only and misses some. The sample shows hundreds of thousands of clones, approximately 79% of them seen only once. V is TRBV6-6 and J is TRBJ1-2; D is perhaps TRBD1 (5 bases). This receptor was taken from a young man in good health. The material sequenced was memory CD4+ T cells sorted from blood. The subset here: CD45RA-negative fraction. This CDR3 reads CASSWRQSRTSYGYTF. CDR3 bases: TGTGCCAGCAGTTGGAGACAGAGTAGAACTTCCTATGGCTACACCTTC.